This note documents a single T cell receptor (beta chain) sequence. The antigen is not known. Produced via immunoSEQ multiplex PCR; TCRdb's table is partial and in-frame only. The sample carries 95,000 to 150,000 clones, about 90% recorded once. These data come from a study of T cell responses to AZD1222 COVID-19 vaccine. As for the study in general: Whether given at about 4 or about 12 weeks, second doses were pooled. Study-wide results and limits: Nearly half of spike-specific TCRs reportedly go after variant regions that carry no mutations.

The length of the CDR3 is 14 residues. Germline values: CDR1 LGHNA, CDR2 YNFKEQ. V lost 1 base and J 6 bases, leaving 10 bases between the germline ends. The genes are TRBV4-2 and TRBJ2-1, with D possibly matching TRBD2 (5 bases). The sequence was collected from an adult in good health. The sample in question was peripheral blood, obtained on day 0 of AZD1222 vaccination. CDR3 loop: CASSQGTLSNEQFF. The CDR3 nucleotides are TGTGCCAGCAGCCAAGGGACTCTCAGCAATGAGCAGTTCTTC.